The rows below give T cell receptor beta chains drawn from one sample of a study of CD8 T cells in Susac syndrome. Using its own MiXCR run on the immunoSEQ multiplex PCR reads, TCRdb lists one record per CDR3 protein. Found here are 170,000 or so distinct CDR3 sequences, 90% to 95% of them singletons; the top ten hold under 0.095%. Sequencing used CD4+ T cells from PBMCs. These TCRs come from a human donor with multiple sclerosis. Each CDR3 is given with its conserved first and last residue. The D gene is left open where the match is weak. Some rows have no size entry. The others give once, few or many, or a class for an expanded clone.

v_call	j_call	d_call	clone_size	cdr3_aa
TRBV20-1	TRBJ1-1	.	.	CSARRQGMNTETFF
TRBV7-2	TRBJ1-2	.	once	CASSPTREAGYTF
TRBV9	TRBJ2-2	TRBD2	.	CASSERTRASGAGELFF
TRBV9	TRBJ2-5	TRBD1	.	CASSVGGQGGETQYF
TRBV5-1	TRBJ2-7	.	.	CASSERTGAGEQYF
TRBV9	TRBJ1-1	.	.	CASSVGARVTEAFF
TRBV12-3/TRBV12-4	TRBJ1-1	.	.	CASSLVQMNTEAFF
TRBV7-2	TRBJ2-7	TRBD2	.	CASSLAGGSNYEQYF
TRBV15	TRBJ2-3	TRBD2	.	CATSRDSPSGAYF
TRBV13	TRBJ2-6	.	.	CASSFSTVGANVLTF
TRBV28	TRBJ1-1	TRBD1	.	CASRTGEDNEAFF
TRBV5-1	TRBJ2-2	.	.	CASSLAVVGAGELFF
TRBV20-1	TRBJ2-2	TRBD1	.	CSATHHGQGTNTGELFF
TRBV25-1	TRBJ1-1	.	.	CASSDRSGRNTEAFF
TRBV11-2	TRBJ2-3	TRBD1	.	CASSMDRPDTQYF
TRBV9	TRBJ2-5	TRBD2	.	CASSPRLAGGPGETQYF
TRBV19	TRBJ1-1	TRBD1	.	CASTNRGRTEAFF
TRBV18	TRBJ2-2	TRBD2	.	CASSPSLAGTANTGELFF
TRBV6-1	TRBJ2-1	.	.	CASSEVLRGNEQFF
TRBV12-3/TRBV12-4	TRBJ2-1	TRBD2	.	CASSLRREAAYNEQFF
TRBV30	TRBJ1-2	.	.	CAWSPVYGYTF
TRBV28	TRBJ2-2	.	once	CASSLRQTNTGELFF
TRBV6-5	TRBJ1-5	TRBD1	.	CASSNGPGQSNQPQHF
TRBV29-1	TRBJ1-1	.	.	CSVEGGGPAEAFF
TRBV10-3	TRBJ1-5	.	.	CAISESTADVQPQHF
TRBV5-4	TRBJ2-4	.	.	CASSLDIGTKNIQYF
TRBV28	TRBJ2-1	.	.	CASSLGYEQFF
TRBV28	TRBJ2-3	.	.	CASHGALRDTQYF
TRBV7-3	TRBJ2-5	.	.	CASSLNSGTQYF
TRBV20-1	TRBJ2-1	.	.	CSARVSGGNSYNEQFF
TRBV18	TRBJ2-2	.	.	CASSPQGTQLELFF
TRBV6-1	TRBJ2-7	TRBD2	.	CASRGGNSGREAYEQYF
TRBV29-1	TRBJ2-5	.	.	CSVEDGGAQETQYF
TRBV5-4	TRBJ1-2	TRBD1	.	CASSGRQGAGYGYTF
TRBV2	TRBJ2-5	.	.	CASSEYGGETQYF
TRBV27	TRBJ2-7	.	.	CASSFPGGYSYEQYF
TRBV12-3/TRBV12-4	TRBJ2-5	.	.	CASTQRWGQETQYF
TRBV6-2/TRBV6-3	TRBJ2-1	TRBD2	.	CASSYSKLAGGSSYNEQFF
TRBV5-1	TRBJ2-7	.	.	CASSLEGELAYEQYF
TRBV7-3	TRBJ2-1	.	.	CASSPQTGLNEQFF
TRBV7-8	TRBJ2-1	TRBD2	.	CASSLARGDEQFF
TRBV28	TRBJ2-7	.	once	CASSFVQGYEQYF
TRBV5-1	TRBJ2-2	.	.	CASSLQSGGELFF
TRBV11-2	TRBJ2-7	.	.	CASSLDGPLGREQYF
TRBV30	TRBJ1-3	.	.	CAWSLELRDTIYF
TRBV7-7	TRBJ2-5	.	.	CASSSIDGNRDQYF
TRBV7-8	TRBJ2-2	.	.	CASSYSPDGGELFF
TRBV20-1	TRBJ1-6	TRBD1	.	CSAIGENRGYNSPLHF
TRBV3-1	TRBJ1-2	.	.	CASTLGHSNYGYTF
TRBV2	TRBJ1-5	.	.	CASRGGLFQPQHF
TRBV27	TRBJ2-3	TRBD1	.	CASSRKGTGKDTQYF
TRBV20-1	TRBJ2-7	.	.	CSARLPGHLYEQYF
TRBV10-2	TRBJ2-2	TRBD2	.	CASSESRTSGGNTGELFF
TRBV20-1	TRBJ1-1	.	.	CSARDTGGEIAFF
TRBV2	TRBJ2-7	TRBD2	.	CASSEEGGRSYEQYF